What follows are 8 T cell receptor beta chains derived from one specimen sequenced in a study of blood T cell repertoires in COVID-19. Using immunoSEQ multiplex PCR, the repertoire was profiled, and TCRdb retains in-frame clones only, with some absent. The sample includes around 120,000 clones, just over 90% of them seen just once. The sequenced sample was peripheral blood. The receptors come from a human donor with active COVID-19. The donor label of this sample is uncertain.

The chain combines TRBV18 with TRBJ2-1; 7 bases line up with TRBD1. Germline loops: CDR1 KGHSH, CDR2 LQKENI. Trimming at V came to 4 bases and at J to 5 bases, leaving 5 bases not matched to a gene. There are 14 residues in the CDR3. This CDR3 is CASSLYTGDNEQFF. The CDR3 DNA reads as TGTGCCAGCTCACTCTACACAGGGGACAATGAGCAGTTCTTC.

The chain has TRBV6-5 and TRBJ2-7; a possible D gene is TRBD2 (5 bases). CDR1 is MNHEY and CDR2 is SVGAGI in the germline V gene. The CDR3 extends over 14 amino acids. Trimming took 0 bases from V and 7 from J, leaving 13 bases between them. Written as DNA, the CDR3 is TGTGCCAGCAGTTACTCGCGAGGGTTTGGGGAGCAGTACTTC. Translated, it gives CASSYSRGFGEQYF.

This chain joins TRBV6-1 and TRBJ1-5; D possibly corresponds to TRBD1 (6 bases). CDR3 length equals 16 residues. CDR1 is MNHNS and CDR2 is SASEGT in the germline V gene. Trimming took 2 bases from V and 3 from J, leaving 14 bases between them. The CDR3, as DNA: TGTGCCAGCAGTGAATTGAGACAGGTGATCAATCAGCCCCAGCATTTT. Its translation is CASSELRQVINQPQHF.

The V call is TRBV27, the J call TRBJ1-1, with D possibly being TRBD1 (5 bases). This CDR3 is built from 14 residues. Trimming stripped 4 bases from V and 1 base from J, with 10 bases between. Germline V gene sequence: CDR1 MNHEY, CDR2 SMNVEV (reference sequence). The CDR3 DNA sequence: TGTGCCAGCAGTTCCTGGGACTCGAACACTGAAGCTTTCTTT. It yields the protein CASSSWDSNTEAFF.

The chain has TRBV7-3 and TRBJ2-1; possibly TRBD2 for D (6 bases). Germline CDR1 SGHTA, CDR2 FQGTGA. The CDR3 runs to 15 residues. V lost 1 base and J lost 4, with 11 bases in between. The CDR3 nucleotides are TGTGCCAGCAGCTTAAGATTAGCGGATTACAATGAGCAGTTCTTC. Translation gives CASSLRLADYNEQFF.

The V call is TRBV6-2 or TRBV6-3, the J call TRBJ2-7; D perhaps matches TRBD2 (5 bases). The V end lost 5 bases, the J end lost 0 bases, and 20 bases lay between the germline ends. The CDR3 totals 17 residues. Germline V lookup: CDR1 MNHEY, CDR2 SVGEGT. The CDR3 protein is CASSLWTGRESSYEQYF. CDR3 nucleotide sequence: TGTGCCAGCAGTCTTTGGACGGGGAGAGAATCCTCCTACGAGCAGTACTTC.

This clone occurred once. This rearrangement joins TRBV9 to TRBJ1-2; no clear D gene. The CDR3 sequence is 16 residues long. Germline CDR1 is SGDLS and CDR2 is YYNGEE. Trimming removed 4 bases at V and 3 bases at J, with 19 bases between. The DNA of the CDR3 is TGTGCCAGCAGCCCGACATTGGTGGACGGGGACTATGGCTACACCTTC. Translated, it gives CASSPTLVDGDYGYTF.

V usage is TRBV7-6 and J usage is TRBJ1-2; 10 nucleotides line up with TRBD1. V lost 4 bases, J lost 4 bases, and 9 bases stayed unmatched. CDR1 is SGHVS, CDR2 FNYEAQ, per germline. The CDR3 is 16 amino acids. The CDR3 DNA reads TGTGCCAGCAGCTCGAGACAGGGGGCGCCGGCCTATGGCTACACCTTC. Translating it yields CASSSRQGAPAYGYTF.